Given below is one TCR beta chain in context. The antigen is not known. Both TRBC1 and TRBC2 were covered by a beta constant-region primer of two equimolar oligonucleotides. Ligated cDNA was amplified by four rounds of PCR with nested alpha and beta constant-region primers and SP2. MiXCR was run by TCRdb on the UMI-ligation and nested PCR reads, yielding one entry per CDR3 protein. Counted here are approximately 140,000 distinct CDR3 sequences, roughly 23% occurring once; the ten biggest clones make up 0.085% to 0.11%. This sample was taken from a study of naive and memory T cell subsets. General study points: No ground truth validated the naive and memory repertoire findings. Especially in CD8 cells, naive repertoires contained a few larger clonotypes, possibly CD45RA-re-expressing memory cells.

The clonotype comes from a human donor in good health. The specimen was naive CD4+ T cells from blood.

CDR3 bases: TGTGCCAGCAGTTTTGGTACTAGCGGGTCTAGCACAGATACGCAGTATTTT. Its protein product is CASSFGTSGSSTDTQYF. This chain connects TRBV6-6 to TRBJ2-3, with TRBD2 matching over 9 bases. The germline V gene encodes CDR1 MNHNY and CDR2 SVGAGI (reference sequence). The V and J ends lost 4 bases and 0 bases, in that order; junction bases with no gene match: 8. This CDR3 is built from 17 residues.